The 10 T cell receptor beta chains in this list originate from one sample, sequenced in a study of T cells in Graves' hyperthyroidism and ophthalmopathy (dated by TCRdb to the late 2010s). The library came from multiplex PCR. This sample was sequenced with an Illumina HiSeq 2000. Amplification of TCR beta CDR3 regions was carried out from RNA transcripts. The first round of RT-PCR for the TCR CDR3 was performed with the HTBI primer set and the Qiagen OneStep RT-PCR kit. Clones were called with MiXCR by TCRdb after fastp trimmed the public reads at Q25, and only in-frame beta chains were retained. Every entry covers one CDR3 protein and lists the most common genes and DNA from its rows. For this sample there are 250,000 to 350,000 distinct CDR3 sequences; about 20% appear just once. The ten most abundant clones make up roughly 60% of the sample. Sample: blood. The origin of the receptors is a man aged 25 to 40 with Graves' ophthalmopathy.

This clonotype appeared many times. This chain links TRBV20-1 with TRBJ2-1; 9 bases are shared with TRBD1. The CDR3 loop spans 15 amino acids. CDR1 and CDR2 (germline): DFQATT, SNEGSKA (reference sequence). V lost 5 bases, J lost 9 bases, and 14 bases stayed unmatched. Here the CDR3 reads CSAFTGGGFVGEQFF. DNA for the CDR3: TGCAGTGCTTTTACAGGGGGCGGGTTCGTCGGTGAGCAGTTCTTC.

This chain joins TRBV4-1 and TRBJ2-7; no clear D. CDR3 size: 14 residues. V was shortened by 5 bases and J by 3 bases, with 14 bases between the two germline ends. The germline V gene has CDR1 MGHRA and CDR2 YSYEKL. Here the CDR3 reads CASSLTTAGYEQYF. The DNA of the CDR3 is TGCGCCAGCAGCTTAACGACGGCCGGCTACGAGCAGTACTTC.

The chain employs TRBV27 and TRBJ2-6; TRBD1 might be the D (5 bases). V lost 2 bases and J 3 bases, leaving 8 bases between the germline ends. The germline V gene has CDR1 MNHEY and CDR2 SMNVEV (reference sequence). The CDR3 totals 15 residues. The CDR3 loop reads CASSLTQGGANVLTF. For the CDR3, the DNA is TGTGCCAGCAGTTTAACGCAGGGTGGGGCCAACGTCCTGACTTTC.

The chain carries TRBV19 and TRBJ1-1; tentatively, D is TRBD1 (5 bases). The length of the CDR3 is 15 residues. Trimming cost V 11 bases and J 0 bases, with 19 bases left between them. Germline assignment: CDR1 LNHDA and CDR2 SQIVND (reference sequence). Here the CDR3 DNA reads TGTGCCTCCGGGGGGAGGAACCGACTGAACACTGAAGCTTTCTTT. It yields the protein CASGGRNRLNTEAFF.

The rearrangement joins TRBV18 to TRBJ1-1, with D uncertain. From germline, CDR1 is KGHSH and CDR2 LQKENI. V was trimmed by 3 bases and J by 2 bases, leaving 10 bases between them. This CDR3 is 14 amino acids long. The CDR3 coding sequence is TGTGCCAGCTCACCGGTCAGGCAAAACACTGAAGCTTTCTTT. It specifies CASSPVRQNTEAFF.

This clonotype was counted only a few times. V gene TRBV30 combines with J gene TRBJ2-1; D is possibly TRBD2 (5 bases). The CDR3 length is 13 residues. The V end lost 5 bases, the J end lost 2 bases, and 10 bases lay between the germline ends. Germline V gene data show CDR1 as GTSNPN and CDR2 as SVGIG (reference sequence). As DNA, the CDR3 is TGTGCCTGGTCCGGGGAAACCTACAATGAGCAGTTCTTC. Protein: CAWSGETYNEQFF.

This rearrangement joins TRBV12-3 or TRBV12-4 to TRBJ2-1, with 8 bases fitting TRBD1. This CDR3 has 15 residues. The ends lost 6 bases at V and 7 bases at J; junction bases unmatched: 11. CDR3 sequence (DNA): TGTGCCAGCAGATCACCGGGACAGGCCGGGAATGAGCAGTTCTTC. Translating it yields CASRSPGQAGNEQFF.

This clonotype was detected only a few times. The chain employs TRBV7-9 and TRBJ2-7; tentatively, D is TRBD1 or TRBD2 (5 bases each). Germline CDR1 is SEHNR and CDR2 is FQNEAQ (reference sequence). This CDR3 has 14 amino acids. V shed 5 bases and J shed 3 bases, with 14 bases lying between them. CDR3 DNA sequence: TGTGCCAGCAGCCCACCGGGACGGCTCTACGAGCAGTACTTC. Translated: CASSPPGRLYEQYF.

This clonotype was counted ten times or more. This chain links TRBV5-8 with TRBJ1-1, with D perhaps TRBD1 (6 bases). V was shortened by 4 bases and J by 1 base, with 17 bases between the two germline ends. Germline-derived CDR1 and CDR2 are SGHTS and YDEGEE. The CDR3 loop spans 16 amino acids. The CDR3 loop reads CASSLEGYRANTEAFF. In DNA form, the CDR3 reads TGTGCCAGCAGCCTAGAAGGATACAGGGCGAACACTGAAGCTTTCTTT.

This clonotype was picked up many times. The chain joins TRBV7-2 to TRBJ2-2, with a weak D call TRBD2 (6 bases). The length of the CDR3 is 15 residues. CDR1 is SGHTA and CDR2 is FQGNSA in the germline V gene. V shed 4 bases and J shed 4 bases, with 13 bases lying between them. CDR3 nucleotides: TGTGCCAGCAGCTCCTCTAGGAGGGGCACCGGGGAGCTGTTTTTT. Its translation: CASSSSRRGTGELFF.